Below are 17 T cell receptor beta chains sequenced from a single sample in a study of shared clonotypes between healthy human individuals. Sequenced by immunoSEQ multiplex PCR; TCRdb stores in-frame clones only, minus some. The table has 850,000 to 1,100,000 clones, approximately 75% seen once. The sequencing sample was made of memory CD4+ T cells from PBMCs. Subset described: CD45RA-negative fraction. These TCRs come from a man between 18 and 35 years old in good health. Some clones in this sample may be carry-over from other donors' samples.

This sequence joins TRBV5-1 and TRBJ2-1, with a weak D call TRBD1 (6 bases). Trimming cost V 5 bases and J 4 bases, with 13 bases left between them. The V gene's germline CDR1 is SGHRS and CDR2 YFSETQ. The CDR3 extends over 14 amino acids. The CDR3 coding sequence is TGCGCCAGCAGTCCTCGTCAGGGGTACAATGAGCAGTTCTTC. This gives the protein CASSPRQGYNEQFF.

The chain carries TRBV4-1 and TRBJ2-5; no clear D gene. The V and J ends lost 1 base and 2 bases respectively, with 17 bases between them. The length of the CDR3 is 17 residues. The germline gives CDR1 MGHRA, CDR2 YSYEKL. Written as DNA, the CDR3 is TGCGCCAGCAGCCAAGGTTCGAGCTTTGGCCTGCAAGAGACCCAGTACTTC. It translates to CASSQGSSFGLQETQYF.

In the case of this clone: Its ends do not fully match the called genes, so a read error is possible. CDR3 amino acids: CGSSSIAGGANEQFF. The CDR3 coding sequence is TGTGGCAGCAGTTCTATAGCGGGAGGGGCGAATGAGCAGTTCTTC. The rearrangement uses TRBV27 and TRBJ2-1, with 11 bases matching TRBD2. This CDR3 spans 15 amino acids. Germline V lookup: CDR1 MNHEY, CDR2 SMNVEV (reference sequence).

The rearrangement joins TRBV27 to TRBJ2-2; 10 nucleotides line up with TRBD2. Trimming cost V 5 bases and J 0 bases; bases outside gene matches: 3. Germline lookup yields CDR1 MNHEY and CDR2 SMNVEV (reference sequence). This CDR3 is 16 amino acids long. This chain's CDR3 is CASSLLAGANTGELFF. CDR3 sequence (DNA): TGTGCCAGCAGTCTTCTAGCGGGGGCGAACACCGGGGAGCTGTTTTTT.

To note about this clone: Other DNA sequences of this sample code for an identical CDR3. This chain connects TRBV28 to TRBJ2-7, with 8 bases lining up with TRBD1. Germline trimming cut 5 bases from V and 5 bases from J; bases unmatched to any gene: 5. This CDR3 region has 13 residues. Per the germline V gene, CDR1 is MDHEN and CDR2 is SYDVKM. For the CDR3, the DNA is TGTGCCAGCAGTCCGGGACAGGCCCACGAGCAGTACTTC. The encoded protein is CASSPGQAHEQYF. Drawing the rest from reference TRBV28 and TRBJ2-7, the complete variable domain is DVKVTQSSRYLVKRTGEKVFLECVQDMDHENMFWYRQDPGLGLRLIYFSYDVKMKEKGDIPEGYSVSREKKERFSLILESASTNQTSMYLCASSPGQAHEQYFGPGTRLTVT.

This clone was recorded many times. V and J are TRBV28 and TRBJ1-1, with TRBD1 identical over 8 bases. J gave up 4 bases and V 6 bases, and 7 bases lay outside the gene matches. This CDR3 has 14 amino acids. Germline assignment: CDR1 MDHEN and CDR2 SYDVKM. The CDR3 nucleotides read TGTGCCAGCAGCTATCCTACAGGGGGCACTGAAGCTTTCTTT. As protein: CASSYPTGGTEAFF.

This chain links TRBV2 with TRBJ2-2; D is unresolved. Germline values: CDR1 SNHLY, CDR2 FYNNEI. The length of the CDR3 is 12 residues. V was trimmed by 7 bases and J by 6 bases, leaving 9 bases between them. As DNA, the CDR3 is TGTGCCAGCAATTGGACGCCCGGGGAGCTGTTTTTT. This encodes CASNWTPGELFF.

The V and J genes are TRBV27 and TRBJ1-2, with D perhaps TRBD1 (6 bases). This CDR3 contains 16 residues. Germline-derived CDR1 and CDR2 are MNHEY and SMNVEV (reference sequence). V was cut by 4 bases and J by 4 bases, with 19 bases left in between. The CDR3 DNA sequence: TGTGCCAGCAGTTCACTACAGGACAGCCGGAGCTATGGCTACACCTTC. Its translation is CASSSLQDSRSYGYTF.

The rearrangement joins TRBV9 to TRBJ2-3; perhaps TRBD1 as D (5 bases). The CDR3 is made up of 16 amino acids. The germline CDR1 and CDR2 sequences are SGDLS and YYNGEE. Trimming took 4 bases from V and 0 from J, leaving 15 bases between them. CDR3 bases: TGTGCCAGCAGCTCTAGGGTACGGACAAGCACAGATACGCAGTATTTT. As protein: CASSSRVRTSTDTQYF.

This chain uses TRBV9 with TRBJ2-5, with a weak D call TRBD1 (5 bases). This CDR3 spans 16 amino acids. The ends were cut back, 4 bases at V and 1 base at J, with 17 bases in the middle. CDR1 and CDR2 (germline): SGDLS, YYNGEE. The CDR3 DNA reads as TGTGCCAGCAGCCCCTCCCCCTGGGGCAGCCAAGAGACCCAGTACTTC. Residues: CASSPSPWGSQETQYF.

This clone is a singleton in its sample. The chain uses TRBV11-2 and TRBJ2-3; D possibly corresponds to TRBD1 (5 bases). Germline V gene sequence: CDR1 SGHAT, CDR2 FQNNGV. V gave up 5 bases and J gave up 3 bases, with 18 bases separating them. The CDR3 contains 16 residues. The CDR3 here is CASSVRDPIGTDTQYF. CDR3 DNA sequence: TGTGCCAGCAGCGTCAGGGATCCTATAGGGACAGATACGCAGTATTTT.

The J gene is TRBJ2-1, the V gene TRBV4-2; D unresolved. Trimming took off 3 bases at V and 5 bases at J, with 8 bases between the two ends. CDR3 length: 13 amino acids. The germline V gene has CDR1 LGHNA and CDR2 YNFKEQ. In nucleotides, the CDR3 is TGTGCCAGCAGCCAGGGGTTAGACAATGAGCAGTTCTTC. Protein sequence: CASSQGLDNEQFF.

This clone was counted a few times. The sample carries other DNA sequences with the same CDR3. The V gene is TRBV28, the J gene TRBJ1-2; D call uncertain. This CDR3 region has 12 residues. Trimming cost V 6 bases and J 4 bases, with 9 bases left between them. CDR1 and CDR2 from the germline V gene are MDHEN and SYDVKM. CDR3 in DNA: TGTGCCAGCAGACCAGGTGGCTATGGCTACACCTTC. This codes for CASRPGGYGYTF.

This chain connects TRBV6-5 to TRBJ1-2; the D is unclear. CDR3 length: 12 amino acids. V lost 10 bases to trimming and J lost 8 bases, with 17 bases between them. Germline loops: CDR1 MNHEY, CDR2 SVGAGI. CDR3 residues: CAIGQAAIGYTF. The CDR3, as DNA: TGTGCCATCGGCCAAGCCGCCATAGGCTACACCTTC.

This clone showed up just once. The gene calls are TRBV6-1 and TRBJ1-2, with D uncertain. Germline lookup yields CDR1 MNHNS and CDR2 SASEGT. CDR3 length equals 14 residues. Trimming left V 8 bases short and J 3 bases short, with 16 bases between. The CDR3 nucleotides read TGTGCCAGCGGGAAGTGGGAGGAAGACTATGGCTACACCTTC. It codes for CASGKWEEDYGYTF.

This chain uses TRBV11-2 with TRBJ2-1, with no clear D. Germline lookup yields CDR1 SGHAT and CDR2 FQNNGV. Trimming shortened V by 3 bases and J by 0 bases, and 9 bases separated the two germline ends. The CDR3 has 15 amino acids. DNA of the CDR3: TGTGCCAGCAGCTTGATGGGAAGCTCCTACAATGAGCAGTTCTTC. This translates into CASSLMGSSYNEQFF.

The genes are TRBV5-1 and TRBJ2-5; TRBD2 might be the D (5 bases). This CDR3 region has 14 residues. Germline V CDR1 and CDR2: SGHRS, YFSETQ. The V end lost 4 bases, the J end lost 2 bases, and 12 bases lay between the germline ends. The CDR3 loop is CASSNPGWQETQYF. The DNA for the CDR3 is TGCGCCAGCAGCAACCCGGGGTGGCAAGAGACCCAGTACTTC.